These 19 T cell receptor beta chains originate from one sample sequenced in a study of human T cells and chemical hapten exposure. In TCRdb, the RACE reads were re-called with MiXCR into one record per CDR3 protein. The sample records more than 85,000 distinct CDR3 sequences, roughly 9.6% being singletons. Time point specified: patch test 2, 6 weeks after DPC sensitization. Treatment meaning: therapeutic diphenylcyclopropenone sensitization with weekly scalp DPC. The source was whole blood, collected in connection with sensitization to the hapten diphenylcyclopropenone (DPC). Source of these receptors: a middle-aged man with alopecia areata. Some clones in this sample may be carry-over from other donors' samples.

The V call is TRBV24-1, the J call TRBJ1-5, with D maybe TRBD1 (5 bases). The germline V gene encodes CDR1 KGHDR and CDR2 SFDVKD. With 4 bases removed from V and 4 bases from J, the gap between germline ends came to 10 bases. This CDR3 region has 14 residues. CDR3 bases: TGTGCCACCAGTGACCCGGGGCAGAATCAGCCCCAGCATTTT. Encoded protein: CATSDPGQNQPQHF.

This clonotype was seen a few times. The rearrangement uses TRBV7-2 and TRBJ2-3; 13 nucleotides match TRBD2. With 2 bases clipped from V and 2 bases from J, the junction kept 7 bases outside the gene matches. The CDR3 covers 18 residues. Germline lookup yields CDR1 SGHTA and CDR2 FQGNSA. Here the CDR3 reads CASSLLGLAGSHTDTQYF. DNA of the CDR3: TGTGCCAGCAGCTTACTGGGACTAGCGGGGAGCCACACAGATACGCAGTATTTT.

CDR3 nucleotides: TGCAGCGTTGCGACAGGCCACTACGAGCAGTACTTC. Protein: CSVATGHYEQYF. V gene TRBV29-1 combines with J gene TRBJ2-7, with D perhaps TRBD1 (6 bases). V was shortened by 4 bases and J by 3 bases, with 10 bases between the two germline ends. Per germline, CDR1 SQVTM and CDR2 ANQGSEA. The CDR3 is 12 residues long.

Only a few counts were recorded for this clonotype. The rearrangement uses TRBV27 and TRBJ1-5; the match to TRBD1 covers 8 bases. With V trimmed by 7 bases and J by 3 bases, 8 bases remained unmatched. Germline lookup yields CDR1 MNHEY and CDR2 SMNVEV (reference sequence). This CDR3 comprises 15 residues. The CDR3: CASKVGQGPNQPQHF. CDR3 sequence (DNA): TGTGCCAGCAAGGTCGGACAGGGCCCCAATCAGCCCCAGCATTTT.

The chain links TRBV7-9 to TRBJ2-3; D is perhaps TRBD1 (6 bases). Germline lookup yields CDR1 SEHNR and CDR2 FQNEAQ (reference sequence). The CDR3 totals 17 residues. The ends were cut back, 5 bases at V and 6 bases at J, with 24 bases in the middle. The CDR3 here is CASSPGARPQRGDTQYF. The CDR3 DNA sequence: TGTGCCAGCAGCCCCGGGGCCCGACCGCAGAGGGGGGATACGCAGTATTTT.

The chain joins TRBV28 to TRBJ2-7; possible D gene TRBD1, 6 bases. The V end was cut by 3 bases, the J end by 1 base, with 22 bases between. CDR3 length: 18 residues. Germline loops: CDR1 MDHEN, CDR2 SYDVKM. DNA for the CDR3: TGTGCCAGCAGTTTCTCACCCGGACTGGGGGCCCTATCCTACGAGCAGTACTTC. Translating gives CASSFSPGLGALSYEQYF. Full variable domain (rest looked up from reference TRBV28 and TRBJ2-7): DVKVTQSSRYLVKRTGEKVFLECVQDMDHENMFWYRQDPGLGLRLIYFSYDVKMKEKGDIPEGYSVSREKKERFSLILESASTNQTSMYLCASSFSPGLGALSYEQYFGPGTRLTVT.

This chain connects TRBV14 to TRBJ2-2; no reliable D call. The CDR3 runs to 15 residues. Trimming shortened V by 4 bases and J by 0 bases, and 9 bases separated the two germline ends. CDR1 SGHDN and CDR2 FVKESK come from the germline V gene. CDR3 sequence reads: CASSLGPSNTGELFF. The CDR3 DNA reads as TGTGCCAGCAGCCTAGGACCCTCGAACACCGGGGAGCTGTTTTTT. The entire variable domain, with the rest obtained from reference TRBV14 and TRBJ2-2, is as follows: EAGVTQFPSHSVIEKGQTVTLRCDPISGHDNLYWYRRVMGKEIKFLLHFVKESKQDESGMPNNRFLAERTGGTYSTLKVQPAELEDSGVYFCASSLGPSNTGELFFGEGSRLTVL.

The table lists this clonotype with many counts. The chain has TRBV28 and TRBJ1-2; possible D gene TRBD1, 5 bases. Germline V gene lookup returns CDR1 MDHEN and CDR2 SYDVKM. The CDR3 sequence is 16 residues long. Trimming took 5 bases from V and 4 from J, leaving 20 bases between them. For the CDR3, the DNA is TGTGCCAGCAGTCGAAACATCAGGGTCGAGGTCTATGGCTACACCTTC. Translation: CASSRNIRVEVYGYTF.

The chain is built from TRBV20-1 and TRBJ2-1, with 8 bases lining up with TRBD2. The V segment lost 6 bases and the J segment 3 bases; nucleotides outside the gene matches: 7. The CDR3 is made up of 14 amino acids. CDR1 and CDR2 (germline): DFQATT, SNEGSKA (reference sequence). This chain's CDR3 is CSARGGSDYNEQFF. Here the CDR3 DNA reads TGCAGTGCCCGGGGGGGTAGCGACTACAATGAGCAGTTCTTC.

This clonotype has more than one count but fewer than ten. This chain's CDR3 is CATSDGRYGQPQHF. CDR3 nucleotides: TGTGCCACCAGTGATGGCAGGTATGGTCAGCCCCAGCATTTT. The gene calls are TRBV24-1 and TRBJ1-5; D is undetermined. The CDR3 loop spans 14 amino acids. Trimming took 3 bases from V and 6 from J, leaving 11 bases between them. The germline CDR1 and CDR2 sequences are KGHDR and SFDVKD.

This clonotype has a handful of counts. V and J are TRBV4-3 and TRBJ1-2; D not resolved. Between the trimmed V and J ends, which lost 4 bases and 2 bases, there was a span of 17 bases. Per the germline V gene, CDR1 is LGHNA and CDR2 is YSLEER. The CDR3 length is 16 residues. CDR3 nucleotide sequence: TGCGCCAGCAGCCCCTCCCGGGTCGCGATGAACTATGGCTACACCTTC. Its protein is CASSPSRVAMNYGYTF.

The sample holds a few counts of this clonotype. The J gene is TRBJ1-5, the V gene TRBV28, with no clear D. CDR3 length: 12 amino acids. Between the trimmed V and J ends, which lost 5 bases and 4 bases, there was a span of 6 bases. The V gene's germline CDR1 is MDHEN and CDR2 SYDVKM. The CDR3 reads CASSGKNQPQHF. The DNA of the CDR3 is TGTGCCAGCAGTGGGAAAAATCAGCCCCAGCATTTT.

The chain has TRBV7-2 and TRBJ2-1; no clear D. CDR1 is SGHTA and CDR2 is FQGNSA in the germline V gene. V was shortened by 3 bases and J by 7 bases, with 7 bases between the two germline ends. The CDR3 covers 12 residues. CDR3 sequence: CASSFGPNEQFF. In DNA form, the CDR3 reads TGTGCCAGCAGCTTCGGACCGAATGAGCAGTTCTTC.

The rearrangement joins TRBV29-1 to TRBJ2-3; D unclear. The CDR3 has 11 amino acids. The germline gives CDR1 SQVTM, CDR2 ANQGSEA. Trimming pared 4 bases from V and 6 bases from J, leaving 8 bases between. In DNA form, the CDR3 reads TGCAGCGTTGTGCTTTTGGATACGCAGTATTTT. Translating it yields CSVVLLDTQYF.

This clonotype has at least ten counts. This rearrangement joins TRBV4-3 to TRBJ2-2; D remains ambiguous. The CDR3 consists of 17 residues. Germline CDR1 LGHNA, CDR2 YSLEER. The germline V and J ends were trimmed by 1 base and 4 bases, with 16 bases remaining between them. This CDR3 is CASSQVLGTDGTGELFF. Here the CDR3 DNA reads TGCGCCAGCAGCCAAGTCCTAGGAACCGACGGCACCGGGGAGCTGTTTTTT.

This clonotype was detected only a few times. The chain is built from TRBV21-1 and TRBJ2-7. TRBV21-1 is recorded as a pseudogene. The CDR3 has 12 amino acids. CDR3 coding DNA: TGTGCCAGCAGCAAAGGGGGCTACGAGCAGTACTTC. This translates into CASSKGGYEQYF.

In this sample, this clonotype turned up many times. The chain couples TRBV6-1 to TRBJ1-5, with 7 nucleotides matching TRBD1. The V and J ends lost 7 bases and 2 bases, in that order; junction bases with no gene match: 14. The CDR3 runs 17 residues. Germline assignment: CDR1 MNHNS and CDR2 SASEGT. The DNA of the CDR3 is TGTGCCAGCATCGCAGGGGGGCGAAGTCGTGGCAATCAGCCCCAGCATTTT. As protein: CASIAGGRSRGNQPQHF.

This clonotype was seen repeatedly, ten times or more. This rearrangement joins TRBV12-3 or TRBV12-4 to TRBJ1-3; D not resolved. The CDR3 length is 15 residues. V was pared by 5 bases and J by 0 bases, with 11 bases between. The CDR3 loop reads CASSPHRSSGNTIYF. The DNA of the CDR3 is TGTGCCAGCAGTCCTCACAGAAGCTCTGGAAACACCATATATTTT.

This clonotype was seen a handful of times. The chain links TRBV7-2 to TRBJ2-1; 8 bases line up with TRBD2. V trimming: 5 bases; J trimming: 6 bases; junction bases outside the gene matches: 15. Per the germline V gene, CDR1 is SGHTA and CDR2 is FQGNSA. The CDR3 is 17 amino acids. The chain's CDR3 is CASSTRAGGTRRNEQFF. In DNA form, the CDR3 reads TGTGCCAGCAGCACAAGGGCGGGCGGGACTAGACGCAATGAGCAGTTCTTC.